These 24 T cell receptor beta chains were sequenced from one sample in a study of T cell responses to AZD1222 COVID-19 vaccine. Profiling relied on immunoSEQ multiplex PCR, and the TCRdb table lists in-frame clones only, not all of them. The sample lists about 120,000 clones; about 90% were seen once. The material was peripheral blood, obtained on day 0 of AZD1222 vaccination. The receptors were gathered from an adult in good health.

V is TRBV19 and J is TRBJ1-2; 7 positions agree with TRBD1. The CDR3 loop spans 15 amino acids. Germline trimming cut 3 bases from V and 1 base from J; bases unmatched to any gene: 5. Germline CDR1 and CDR2: LNHDA and SQIVND (reference sequence). CDR3: CASSIKTGNNYGYTF. DNA for the CDR3: TGTGCCAGTAGTATTAAGACAGGGAATAACTATGGCTACACCTTC.

The rearrangement links TRBV15 to TRBJ2-1; D gene uncertain. V dropped 1 base and J dropped 8 bases, with 9 bases sitting between them. The CDR3 has 13 amino acids. The germline V gene has CDR1 LNHNV and CDR2 YYDKDF (reference sequence). The CDR3 region is CATSRVPSHEQFF. CDR3 DNA: TGTGCCACCAGCAGAGTTCCCTCCCATGAGCAGTTCTTC.

V usage is TRBV30 and J usage is TRBJ1-1; D ambiguous. Per the germline V gene, CDR1 is GTSNPN and CDR2 is SVGIG (reference sequence). Between the trimmed V and J ends, which lost 2 bases and 5 bases, there was a span of 9 bases. This CDR3 has 12 amino acids. The CDR3 region has the DNA TGTGCCTGGAGTACCCGGCGGACTGAAGCTTTCTTT. This translates into CAWSTRRTEAFF.

This rearrangement joins TRBV11-3 to TRBJ1-5; D gene ambiguous. The CDR3 contains 18 residues. The V gene's germline CDR1 is SGHNT and CDR2 YENEEA. Trimming took off 5 bases at V and 4 bases at J, with 24 bases between the two ends. CDR3 in amino acids: CASSLKRNFGPPNQPQHF. The CDR3 bases are TGTGCCAGCAGCCTAAAACGGAACTTTGGGCCACCAAATCAGCCCCAGCATTTT.

The V call is TRBV7-9, the J call TRBJ2-5; D gene ambiguous. The germline V gene encodes CDR1 SEHNR and CDR2 FQNEAQ (reference sequence). The CDR3 runs 12 residues. Trimming stripped 5 bases from V and 0 bases from J, with 4 bases between. CDR3 DNA sequence: TGTGCCAGCAGCGATCACCAAGAGACCCAGTACTTC. It specifies CASSDHQETQYF.

The V gene is TRBV21-1, the J gene TRBJ2-2. TRBV21-1 corresponds to a pseudogene. The length of the CDR3 is 16 residues. In DNA, the CDR3 is TGTGCCAGCAGCAAAGATTGGACGGACCACACCGGGGAGCTGTTTTTT. Residues: CASSKDWTDHTGELFF.

The CDR3 DNA sequence: TGTGCCAGCAGCCACGACAGGGGTCCGGAGACCCAGTACTTC. Protein sequence: CASSHDRGPETQYF. V usage is TRBV7-9 and J usage is TRBJ2-5; 8 bases are shared with TRBD1. V lost 5 bases and J lost 5; bases outside the gene matches: 7. The CDR3 has 14 amino acids. Germline CDR1 reads SEHNR; CDR2 reads FQNEAQ (reference sequence).

The J gene is TRBJ2-2, the V gene TRBV30; 8 bases are a match to TRBD1. There are 14 residues in the CDR3. CDR1 GTSNPN and CDR2 SVGIG come from the germline V gene (reference sequence). The V segment lost 6 bases and the J segment 5 bases; nucleotides outside the gene matches: 8. CDR3 nucleotides: TGTGCCTGCCGACAGGGGCCGGGGACCGGGGAGCTGTTTTTT. It encodes CACRQGPGTGELFF.

This clone came up once. This rearrangement joins TRBV29-1 to TRBJ2-1; 8 nucleotides align to TRBD1. V trimming: 4 bases; J trimming: 8 bases; junction bases outside the gene matches: 10. Germline V gene data show CDR1 as SQVTM and CDR2 as ANQGSEA. CDR3 length: 14 residues. CDR3 sequence reads: CSVVEDRVLHEQFF. The CDR3 DNA reads as TGCAGCGTTGTCGAGGACAGGGTTCTGCATGAGCAGTTCTTC.

The chain carries TRBV27 and TRBJ1-5; D ambiguous. Germline V CDR1 and CDR2: MNHEY, SMNVEV (reference sequence). The CDR3 length is 13 residues. V was cut by 5 bases and J by 6 bases, with 11 bases left in between. The CDR3 sequence is CASSPQRFQPQHF. CDR3 in DNA: TGTGCCAGCAGTCCGCAGCGTTTTCAGCCCCAGCATTTT.

The chain carries TRBV18 and TRBJ2-1; the D gene is possibly TRBD1 (6 bases). This CDR3 has 16 residues. V was cut by 5 bases and J by 6 bases, with 20 bases left in between. The V gene's germline CDR1 is KGHSH and CDR2 LQKENI. The CDR3 DNA sequence: TGTGCCAGCTCATCGTTACAGGGAAATCAGGCCAATGAGCAGTTCTTC. This encodes CASSSLQGNQANEQFF. The full variable domain, with the rest looked up from reference TRBV18 and TRBJ2-1, is NAGVMQNPRHLVRRRGQEARLRCSPMKGHSHVYWYRQLPEEGLKFMVYLQKENIIDESGMPKERFSAEFPKEGPSILRIQQVVRGDSAAYFCASSSLQGNQANEQFFGPGTRLTVL.

This chain links TRBV30 with TRBJ1-2, with 9 bases identical to TRBD1. CDR1 and CDR2 (germline): GTSNPN, SVGIG (reference sequence). Trimming at V came to 4 bases and at J to 3 bases, leaving 12 bases not matched to a gene. CDR3 length: 16 amino acids. In DNA form, the CDR3 reads TGTGCCTGGAACCTACACCCGGGACAGGGTGACTATGGCTACACCTTC. As protein: CAWNLHPGQGDYGYTF. The full variable domain, its missing parts supplied by reference TRBV30 and TRBJ1-2, is SQTIHQWPATLVQPVGSPLSLECTVEGTSNPNLYWYRQAAGRGLQLLFYSVGIGQISSEVPQNLSASRPQDRQFILSSKKLLLSDSGFYLCAWNLHPGQGDYGYTFGSGTRLTVV.

The CDR3 here is CASSSFRPQHF. The CDR3 DNA is TGTGCCAGCTCCTCTTTTCGCCCCCAGCATTTT. The chain combines TRBV5-8 with TRBJ1-5; D unresolved. The CDR3 extends over 11 amino acids. Germline V gene data show CDR1 as SGHTS and CDR2 as YDEGEE. The V end lost 7 bases, the J end lost 10 bases, and 12 bases lay between the germline ends.

This chain joins TRBV30 and TRBJ1-6; D remains ambiguous. There are 11 residues in the CDR3. V lost 5 bases to trimming and J lost 6 bases, with 5 bases between them. The germline V gene encodes CDR1 GTSNPN and CDR2 SVGIG (reference sequence). The CDR3 loop is CAWEVNSPLHF. The CDR3, as DNA: TGTGCCTGGGAGGTTAATTCACCCCTCCACTTT.

CDR3 loop: CASSYVGGYNEQFF. In DNA form, the CDR3 reads TGTGCCAGCAGCTACGTGGGAGGCTACAATGAGCAGTTCTTC. This chain uses TRBV7-9 with TRBJ2-1; a weak D match, TRBD2 (6 bases). Germline lookup yields CDR1 SEHNR and CDR2 FQNEAQ (reference sequence). Trimming removed 4 bases from V and 3 bases from J, with 10 bases in between. This CDR3 has 14 residues.

This clone was observed once. The V call is TRBV21-1, the J call TRBJ2-1; the table names TRBD2, a call not compared with the DNA. TRBV21-1 counts as a pseudogene. This CDR3 has 20 amino acids. As DNA, the CDR3 is TGTGCCAGCAGCAAAGCGAGGACTAGCGGGGATGAAGGGACCTACAATGAGCAGTTCTTC. This sequence encodes CASSKARTSGDEGTYNEQFF.

This chain connects TRBV27 to TRBJ2-1; 8 bases match TRBD1. The CDR3 runs 16 residues. V lost 3 bases, J lost 6 bases, and 10 bases stayed unmatched. CDR1 is MNHEY and CDR2 is SMNVEV in the germline V gene (reference sequence). The CDR3 loop is CASSFDRGVWRNEQFF. CDR3 bases: TGTGCCAGCAGTTTCGACAGGGGAGTATGGCGCAATGAGCAGTTCTTC.

In this sample, this clone turned up a few times. The CDR3 region is CASRRANTEAFF. CDR3 bases: TGTGCCAGCAGGCGAGCTAACACTGAAGCTTTCTTT. The chain employs TRBV6-5 and TRBJ1-1, with unresolved D. The CDR3 is made up of 12 amino acids. Germline-derived CDR1 and CDR2 are MNHEY and SVGAGI. V lost 6 bases to trimming and J lost 2 bases, with 7 bases between them.

This sequence joins TRBV11-2 and TRBJ2-2; D is perhaps TRBD2 (5 bases). Germline loops: CDR1 SGHAT, CDR2 FQNNGV. V was trimmed by 5 bases and J by 6 bases, leaving 19 bases between them. The CDR3 runs 16 residues. The CDR3 DNA reads as TGTGCCAGCAGCCTGTACCGGGATAAGGCCCCCGGGGAGCTGTTTTTT. Translation: CASSLYRDKAPGELFF. Combining the CDR3 with reference TRBV11-2 and TRBJ2-2 gives the whole variable domain EAGVAQSPRYKIIEKRQSVAFWCNPISGHATLYWYQQILGQGPKLLIQFQNNGVVDDSQLPKDRFSAERLKGVDSTLKIQPAKLEDSAVYLCASSLYRDKAPGELFFGEGSRLTVL.

With regard to this clone: The junction departs from germline at one end; a sequencing error may be responsible. The chain combines TRBV28 with TRBJ2-7; possibly TRBD1 for D (5 bases). CDR3 size: 11 residues. The germline CDR1 and CDR2 sequences are MDHEN and SYDVKM. CDR3 nucleotides: TGTGCCAGCAGTTTGGGCAGACAGCCCAACTTC. This gives the protein CASSLGRQPNF.

CDR3 sequence: CASSPPRTGPGNTIYF. For the CDR3, the DNA is TGTGCCAGCTCACCCCCTCGGACAGGACCGGGAAACACCATATATTTT. This sequence joins TRBV18 and TRBJ1-3, with 7 bases that match TRBD1. The ends lost 3 bases at V and 4 bases at J; junction bases unmatched: 9. This CDR3 is built from 16 residues. The V gene's germline CDR1 is KGHSH and CDR2 LQKENI. Full variable domain (missing parts from reference TRBV18 and TRBJ1-3): NAGVMQNPRHLVRRRGQEARLRCSPMKGHSHVYWYRQLPEEGLKFMVYLQKENIIDESGMPKERFSAEFPKEGPSILRIQQVVRGDSAAYFCASSPPRTGPGNTIYFGEGSWLTVV.

The chain joins TRBV13 to TRBJ2-2; 9 bases align to TRBD1. Looked up from germline, CDR1 is PRHDT and CDR2 is FYEKMQ (reference sequence). Trimming took 6 bases from V and 7 from J; bases not matched to a gene: 12. This CDR3 is built from 16 residues. This chain's CDR3 is CASSPSRDRESGELFF. CDR3 in DNA: TGTGCCAGCAGTCCATCGAGGGACAGGGAAAGCGGGGAGCTGTTTTTT.

The chain employs TRBV4-2 and TRBJ1-3; a possible D gene is TRBD1 (5 bases). This CDR3 has 19 amino acids. Germline CDR1 is LGHNA and CDR2 is YNFKEQ. V lost 0 bases and J lost 4, with 22 bases in between. The CDR3: CASSQDFKRDQYRGNTIYF. The DNA for the CDR3 is TGTGCCAGCAGCCAAGATTTTAAAAGGGACCAATACAGGGGAAACACCATATATTTT.

V and J are TRBV24-1 and TRBJ2-5, with TRBD1 identical over 9 bases. Germline V gene lookup returns CDR1 KGHDR and CDR2 SFDVKD. The CDR3 is 15 amino acids. V lost 4 bases and J lost 2; bases outside the gene matches: 4. The CDR3 reads CATSDPGTGQETQYF. The CDR3 DNA follows: TGTGCCACCAGTGACCCCGGGACAGGGCAAGAGACCCAGTACTTC.